This T cell receptor beta chain was sequenced during a study of naive and memory T cell subsets. Trimming removed 7 bases at V and 6 bases at J, with 15 bases between. The CDR3 totals 14 residues. An equimolar mix of two oligonucleotides served as the beta constant-region primer for TRBC1 and TRBC2. MiXCR, run by TCRdb on the UMI-ligation and nested PCR reads, gives a single entry per CDR3 protein. This sample yields 120,000 to 150,000 distinct CDR3 sequences, of which approximately 17% are seen a single time; approximately 0.15% belongs to the top ten. This TCR came from a human donor in good health. The J gene is TRBJ2-2, the V gene TRBV12-3 or TRBV12-4; D may be TRBD1 (6 bases). Sequenced sample: naive CD4+ T cells from blood. This CDR3 reads CASKNRESPGELFF. The CDR3 bases are TGTGCCAGCAAGAACAGGGAGAGCCCCGGGGAGCTGTTTTTT.